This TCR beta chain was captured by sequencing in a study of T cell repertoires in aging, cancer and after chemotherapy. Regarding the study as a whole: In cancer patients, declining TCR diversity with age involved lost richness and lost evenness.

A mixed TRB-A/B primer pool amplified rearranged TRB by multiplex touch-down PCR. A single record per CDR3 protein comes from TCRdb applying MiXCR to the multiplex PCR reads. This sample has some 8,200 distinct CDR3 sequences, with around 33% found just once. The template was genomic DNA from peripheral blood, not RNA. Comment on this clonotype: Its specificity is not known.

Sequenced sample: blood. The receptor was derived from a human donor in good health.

This chain's CDR3 is CAISESSRGFDEAFF. In DNA, the CDR3 is TGTGCCATCAGTGAGTCGAGTCGTGGGTTCGATGAAGCTTTCTTT. The chain recombines TRBV10-3 with TRBJ1-1; no clear D. The germline V and J ends were trimmed by 0 bases and 7 bases, with 15 bases remaining between them. From germline, CDR1 is ENHRY and CDR2 SYGVKD. The CDR3 spans 15 residues.